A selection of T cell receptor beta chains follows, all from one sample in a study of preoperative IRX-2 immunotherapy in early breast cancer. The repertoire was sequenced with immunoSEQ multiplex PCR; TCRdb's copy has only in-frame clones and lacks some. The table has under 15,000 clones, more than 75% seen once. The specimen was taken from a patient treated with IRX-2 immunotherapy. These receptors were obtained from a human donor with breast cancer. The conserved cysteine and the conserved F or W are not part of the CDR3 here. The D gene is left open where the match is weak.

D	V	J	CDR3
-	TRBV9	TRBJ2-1	ASSVDPGPYNEQF
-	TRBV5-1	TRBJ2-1	ASSSDSVGALIEQF
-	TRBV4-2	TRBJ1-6	ASSPPTVHSPLH
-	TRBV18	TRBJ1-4	ASSSQGVPNEKLF
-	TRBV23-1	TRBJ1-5	ASTQPENQPQH
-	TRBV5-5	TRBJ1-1	ASSLEGGGLNTEAF
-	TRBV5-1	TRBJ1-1	ASSLPNTEAF
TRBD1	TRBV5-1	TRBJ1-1	ASSTTGGRNTEAF
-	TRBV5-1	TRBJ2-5	ASSLGVQVELETQY
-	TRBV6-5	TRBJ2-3	ASSSTYTDTQY
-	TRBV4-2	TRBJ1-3	ASSLGSPGNTIY
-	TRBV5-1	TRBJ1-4	ASSFNSPVATNEKLF
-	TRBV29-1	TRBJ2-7	SVVGGASYEQY
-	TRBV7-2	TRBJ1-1	ASSLSRSEAF
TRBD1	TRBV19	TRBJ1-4	ASRDRGDEKLF
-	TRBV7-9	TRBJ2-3	ASSVSPMGDTQY
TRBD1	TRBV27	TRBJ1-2	ASSFRDSSGYT
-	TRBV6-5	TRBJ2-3	ASTEIGSDTQY
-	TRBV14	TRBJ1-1	ASSQNEPQSTEAF
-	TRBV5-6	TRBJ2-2	ASSLVGQNTGELF
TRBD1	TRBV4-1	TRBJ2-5	ASSQVTGVSQY
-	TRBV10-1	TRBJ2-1	ASSESKGNEQF
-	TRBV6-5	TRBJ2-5	ASSYSIGRGLETQY
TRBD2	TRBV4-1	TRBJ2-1	ASSSREGWVNEQF
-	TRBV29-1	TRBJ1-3	SVEAQAGNTIY
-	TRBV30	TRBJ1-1	AWRKRGSEAF
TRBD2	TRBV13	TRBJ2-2	ASSLLTSGTSTGELF
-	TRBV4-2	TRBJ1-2	ASSQDPRPGRDYGYT
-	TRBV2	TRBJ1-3	ASRGTRNTIY
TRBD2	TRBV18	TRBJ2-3	ASSPPASGGYTDTQY
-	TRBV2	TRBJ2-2	ASSDYTGELF
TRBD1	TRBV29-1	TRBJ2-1	SVEEGQGIREQF
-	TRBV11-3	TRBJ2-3	ASTATSRHTQY
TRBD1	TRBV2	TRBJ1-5	ASIGQGGQPQH
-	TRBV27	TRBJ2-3	ASSFGVDTQY
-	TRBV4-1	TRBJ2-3	ASSQLELDRGRQY
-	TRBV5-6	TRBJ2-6	ASSLERGFQPGANVLT
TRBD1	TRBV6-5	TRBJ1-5	ASGLTGTSNQPQH
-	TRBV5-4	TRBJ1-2	ASSSVVGNYGYT
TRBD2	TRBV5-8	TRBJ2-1	ASSLGAGTSGGERYNEQF
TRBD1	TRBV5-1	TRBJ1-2	ATAAGQGMTNYGYT
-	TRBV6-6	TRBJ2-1	ASSSAVYEQF
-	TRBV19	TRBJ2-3	ASSITSRATDTQY
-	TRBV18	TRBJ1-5	ASSRDISNQPQH
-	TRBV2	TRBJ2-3	ASSPAGHIDSTDTQY
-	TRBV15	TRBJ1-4	ATSDRGEKLF
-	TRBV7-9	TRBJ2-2	ASSPKGNTGELF
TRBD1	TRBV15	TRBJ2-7	ATSSGTGIYEQY
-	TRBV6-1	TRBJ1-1	ASSGTKPEAF